Listed here are 24 T cell receptor beta chains from one sample, sequenced in a study of blood T cells in healthy people across ages (dated by TCRdb to 2015 to 2017). The method was 5' RACE. The listed sequencing device is Illumina HiSeq 2500. A second PCR of about 7 to 12 cycles was performed with a sample-barcoded 5' primer and a J-beta primer mix. TCRdb reanalyzed the raw reads on its own, using fastp at Q25 for trimming and MiXCR for clone calling, and kept in-frame beta chains. Each CDR3 protein gets just one entry, which takes the most common genes and DNA from the rows behind it. The table for this sample lists about 1.1 million distinct CDR3 sequences; roughly two fifths of them were counted only once. Clones ranked in the top ten supply under 15% of the sample. Sequencing was performed on blood. These receptors originate from a man between 18 and 29 years old in good health.

In its sample, this clonotype was seen a few times. V and J are TRBV20-1 and TRBJ2-3; TRBD2 matches at 9 bases. CDR3 size: 15 residues. V trimming: 3 bases; J trimming: 3 bases; junction bases outside the gene matches: 7. Germline-derived CDR1 and CDR2 are DFQATT and SNEGSKA (reference sequence). The CDR3 bases are TGCAGTGCTAGTCGGCTAGCGGGGAGGACAGATACGCAGTATTTT. Amino acids: CSASRLAGRTDTQYF.

This chain links TRBV29-1 with TRBJ2-5; D unclear. The J call may be mistaken, given a closer DNA end match to TRBJ2-7. This CDR3 has 12 residues. Germline lookup yields CDR1 SQVTM and CDR2 ANQGSEA. In DNA form, the CDR3 reads TGCAGCGTTGAAGAAGGTGATTACGAGCAGTACTTC. Residues: CSVEEGDYEQYF.

This clonotype has a handful of counts. The chain couples TRBV6-5 to TRBJ2-7; the match to TRBD1 covers 9 bases. V was clipped by 0 bases and J by 4 bases; unmatched bases: 7. Germline-derived CDR1 and CDR2 are MNHEY and SVGAGI. The CDR3 consists of 16 residues. The CDR3 spells CASSYSIADRGYEQYF. The CDR3 DNA reads as TGTGCCAGCAGTTACTCGATTGCGGACAGGGGTTACGAGCAGTACTTC.

The CDR3 DNA reads TGTGCCAGCAGTTACACCGGGACAAAATACGAGCAGTACTTC. It yields the protein CASSYTGTKYEQYF. The chain uses TRBV5-5 and TRBJ2-5; possible D gene TRBD1, 6 bases. The J call is in doubt because the DNA end fits TRBJ2-7 better. Germline V gene data show CDR1 as SGHKS and CDR2 as YYEKEE (reference sequence). The CDR3 is 14 amino acids.

This clonotype has only a few counts. The chain joins TRBV27 to TRBJ1-1; the D is unclear. Trimming removed 0 bases at V and 4 bases at J, with 15 bases between. CDR1 and CDR2 (germline): MNHEY, SMNVEV (reference sequence). The CDR3 has 16 amino acids. The CDR3 DNA reads as TGTGCCAGCAGTTTATCGACCTCTACCCCGGGCACTGAAGCTTTCTTT. Its protein product is CASSLSTSTPGTEAFF.

CDR3 nucleotide sequence: TGCAGTGCCGTCGATGGCCGAGGCACAGATACGCAGTATTTT. Translating gives CSAVDGRGTDTQYF. The rearrangement uses TRBV20-1 and TRBJ2-3; unclear D gene. The germline V gene has CDR1 DFQATT and CDR2 SNEGSKA (reference sequence). This CDR3 region has 14 residues. V dropped 6 bases and J dropped 1 base, with 14 bases sitting between them.

In this sample, this clonotype turned up many times. The chain uses TRBV20-1 and TRBJ2-1; TRBD1 or TRBD2 may be the D gene (6 bases each). Deletions cut 7 bases from V and 5 bases from J, with 18 bases between. Germline CDR1 reads DFQATT; CDR2 reads SNEGSKA (reference sequence). The CDR3 length is 14 residues. For the CDR3, the DNA is TGCAGTGTCGACGGGGGCTCGGGCAACAATGAGCAGTTCTTC. This translates into CSVDGGSGNNEQFF.

A remark on this clonotype: The junction departs from germline at one end; a sequencing error may be responsible. The chain recombines TRBV27 with TRBJ2-2; a possible D gene is TRBD2 (7 bases). CDR3 length equals 16 residues. CDR1 and CDR2 (germline): MNHEY, SMNVEV (reference sequence). DNA for the CDR3: TGTGCCAGTATGGGAGCGGGACACGCGAACACCAGGGAGCTGTTTTTT. Translation gives CASMGAGHANTRELFF.

Details on this clonotype: A much larger clonotype is one base distant, so this may be a read error. The chain recombines TRBV2 with TRBJ2-3; 7 bases match TRBD1. Germline lookup yields CDR1 SNHLY and CDR2 FYNNEI. The J segment lost 2 bases and the V segment lost 6 bases, leaving 2 bases of the junction unmatched. The CDR3 is made up of 13 amino acids. CDR3 protein: CASSTGVTDTQYF. For the CDR3, the DNA is TGTGCCAGCAGCACAGGGGTCACAGATACGCAGTATTTT.

This clonotype was seen a single time. The rearrangement links TRBV27 to TRBJ1-6; D uncertain. Trimming left V 8 bases short and J 8 bases short, with 10 bases between. Per germline, CDR1 MNHEY and CDR2 SMNVEV (reference sequence). The CDR3 covers 12 residues. CDR3 bases: TGTGCCAGCCGGGCGGGATATTCACCCCTCCACTTT. This sequence encodes CASRAGYSPLHF.

V usage is TRBV6-1 and J usage is TRBJ2-7; possible D gene TRBD1, 6 bases. The germline V and J ends were trimmed by 6 bases and 0 bases, with 12 bases remaining between them. The CDR3 spans 14 residues. Germline assignment: CDR1 MNHNS and CDR2 SASEGT. The CDR3 is CASSQNRDSYEQYF. The CDR3 DNA sequence: TGTGCCAGCAGCCAAAACAGGGACTCCTACGAGCAGTACTTC.

This clonotype was counted between two and nine times. The rearrangement links TRBV5-6 to TRBJ1-2, with D hard to call. Germline CDR1 is SGHDT and CDR2 is YYEEEE. The CDR3 totals 12 residues. The V end was cut by 4 bases, the J end by 7 bases, with 11 bases between. As DNA, the CDR3 is TGTGCCAGCAGCCCCAGAGGGCTTGGCTACACCTTC. Translating gives CASSPRGLGYTF.

CDR3 DNA: TGTGCCAGCAGCTTAGCGGGACAGGGTCATTGGGAGCAGTACTTC. Translated: CASSLAGQGHWEQYF. The chain links TRBV5-6 to TRBJ2-5, with 9 bases lining up with TRBD1. CDR1 SGHDT and CDR2 YYEEEE come from the germline V gene. The V and J ends lost 2 bases and 11 bases, in that order; junction bases with no gene match: 13. The CDR3 runs 15 residues.

This clonotype was counted between two and nine times. J is TRBJ2-1 and V is TRBV12-3 or TRBV12-4; 10 bases map to TRBD1. The CDR3 runs to 15 residues. With 6 bases clipped from V and 7 bases from J, the junction kept 9 bases outside the gene matches. The CDR3 DNA sequence: TGTGCCAGCAGCTCCGGACAGGGGGTGAGGAATGAGCAGTTCTTC. Translated, it gives CASSSGQGVRNEQFF.

The V call is TRBV6-5, the J call TRBJ1-1, with D tentatively TRBD1 (5 bases). Deletions cut 0 bases from V and 0 bases from J, with 17 bases between. Per the germline V gene, CDR1 is MNHEY and CDR2 is SVGAGI. CDR3 size: 18 residues. This CDR3 is CASSYSVGRRGLNTEAFF. The CDR3 DNA is TGTGCCAGCAGTTACTCGGTGGGCAGAAGGGGCTTGAACACTGAAGCTTTCTTT.

This clonotype was seen a few times. The J gene is TRBJ2-3, the V gene TRBV5-5, with D tentatively TRBD1 (5 bases). Trimming cost V 0 bases and J 2 bases, with 19 bases left between them. Germline lookup yields CDR1 SGHKS and CDR2 YYEKEE (reference sequence). The CDR3 covers 18 residues. This chain's CDR3 is CASSLGRWQGSPTDTQYF. The CDR3 nucleotides are TGTGCCAGCAGCTTGGGACGTTGGCAGGGAAGTCCCACAGATACGCAGTATTTT.

This clonotype was found many times. A much larger clone differs by one base, so this may be a read error. V gene TRBV7-2 combines with J gene TRBJ2-3; D remains unclear. CDR3 length equals 12 residues. Germline V gene data show CDR1 as SGHTA and CDR2 as FQGNSA. Trimming removed 4 bases at V and 2 bases at J, with 4 bases between. The CDR3 nucleotides read TGTGCCAGCAGCTCCACCACAGATACGCAGTATTTT. This encodes CASSSTTDTQYF. Filled out from reference TRBV7-2 and TRBJ2-3, the complete variable domain reads GAGVSQSPSNKVTEKGKDVELRCDPISGHTALYWYRQSLGQGLEFLIYFQGNSAPDKSGLPSDRFSAERTGGSVSTLTIQRTQQEDSAVYLCASSSTTDTQYFGPGTRLTVL.

The sample holds a few counts of this clonotype. This sequence joins TRBV7-2 and TRBJ2-5; D not certain. Per the germline V gene, CDR1 is SGHTA and CDR2 is FQGNSA. V was trimmed by 4 bases and J by 1 base, leaving 10 bases between them. The CDR3 is 14 amino acids. CDR3 in DNA: TGTGCCAGCAGCTGGACCTTAACCCAAGAGACCCAGTACTTC. It encodes CASSWTLTQETQYF.

Only a few counts were recorded for this clonotype. The chain is built from TRBV6-5 and TRBJ1-2; 8 bases match TRBD1. Germline loops: CDR1 MNHEY, CDR2 SVGAGI. V was pared by 6 bases and J by 4 bases, with 13 bases of the junction left unmatched. The CDR3 extends over 16 amino acids. The CDR3 loop is CASSRSSGQAFYGYTF. In DNA form, the CDR3 reads TGTGCCAGCAGCCGGTCGTCGGGACAGGCTTTCTATGGCTACACCTTC.

This clonotype came up once. V gene TRBV6-5 combines with J gene TRBJ1-1; 8 nucleotides line up with TRBD1. The junction had 11 bases not matched to a gene; V was cut back by 6 bases and J by 11 bases. Per germline, CDR1 MNHEY and CDR2 SVGAGI. The CDR3 has 13 amino acids. CDR3 protein: CASRETGESGAFF. The CDR3 bases are TGTGCCAGCAGAGAGACAGGGGAGAGTGGGGCTTTCTTT.

This clonotype was counted a few times. This CDR3 is CASTLSLPGAEQFF. CDR3 nucleotide sequence: TGTGCCAGCACTCTTAGTCTTCCGGGGGCTGAGCAGTTCTTC. The V gene is TRBV12-3 or TRBV12-4, the J gene TRBJ2-1; D possibly matches TRBD1 or TRBD2 (6 bases each). With 7 bases removed from V and 9 bases from J, the gap between germline ends came to 19 bases. This CDR3 has 14 residues.

The rearrangement links TRBV5-6 to TRBJ1-2; perhaps TRBD1 as D (6 bases). CDR1 is SGHDT, CDR2 YYEEEE, per germline. The CDR3 sequence is 15 residues long. V was trimmed by 7 bases and J by 5 bases, leaving 21 bases between them. The CDR3 DNA reads as TGTGCCAGCGACCCCGATAGAGGGGGAACTTATGGCTACACCTTC. It yields the protein CASDPDRGGTYGYTF.

J is TRBJ2-3 and V is TRBV7-8; no reliable D call. The germline V and J ends were trimmed by 2 bases and 2 bases, with 14 bases remaining between them. The CDR3 covers 16 residues. Germline V gives CDR1 SGHVS, CDR2 FQNEAQ. CDR3 nucleotide sequence: TGTGCCAGCAGCTTAATGTCCAACGACCCCACAGATACGCAGTATTTT. Amino acid sequence: CASSLMSNDPTDTQYF.

This chain joins TRBV20-1 and TRBJ2-1, with D maybe TRBD1 (6 bases). V lost 7 bases, J lost 10 bases, and 20 bases lay in between. CDR3 length equals 13 residues. The germline CDR1 and CDR2 sequences are DFQATT and SNEGSKA (reference sequence). This CDR3 reads CSGTTPGAQEQFF. CDR3 DNA: TGCAGTGGAACTACTCCAGGGGCACAGGAGCAGTTCTTC.